The clone carrying this T cell receptor (beta chain) was seen a few times. The target antigen is unknown. With 0 bases removed from V and 2 bases from J, the gap between germline ends came to 13 bases. From germline, CDR1 is LGHNA and CDR2 YNFKEQ. The CDR3 is 16 residues long. Each CDR3 protein is one row after TCRdb ran MiXCR on the 5' RACE reads. The profile shows 40,000 to 65,000 distinct CDR3 sequences, about 25% of them singletons. Findings of the study overall: The TCR gene usage of tumor memory CD4+ T cells clustered together with blood and lymph node memory CD4+ cells and with lymph node naive CD4+ cells.

This chain joins TRBV4-2 and TRBJ1-1; D is possibly TRBD1 (5 bases). This clonotype originated in a female donor with breast cancer. The sequenced sample consisted of tumor-infiltrating naive CD4+ T cells sorted from the breast tumor. Subset specified: naive CD4+ T cells, CD4+CD45RA+CD25-. CDR3 sequence: CASSQESGRTNTEAFF. CDR3 nucleotides: TGTGCCAGCAGCCAAGAGTCGGGACGGACTAACACTGAAGCTTTCTTT.